This T cell receptor beta chain stems from a study of CD8+CD57+ T cells in acquired aplastic anemia. Study findings and constraints: There were 25 to 35 CD8+ CDR3 sequences that occurred in both patients and controls.

Profiling that covered TCR beta VDJ and CDR3 relied on genomic DNA as its template. Using its own MiXCR run on the reads, TCRdb lists one record per CDR3 protein. Altogether fewer than 200,000 distinct CDR3 sequences are present, around 45% being singletons, with the ten largest covering about 1.1%. The V segment lost 1 base and the J segment 5 bases; nucleotides outside the gene matches: 6. The germline V gene has CDR1 SGHRS and CDR2 YFSETQ. The CDR3 totals 15 residues. The table lists this clonotype with many counts. Antigen unknown. Specimen: sorted CD4+, CD8+, or CD8+CD57+ T cells (not recorded which) from PBMCs. The source of this sequence is a human donor in good health. V usage is TRBV5-1 and J usage is TRBJ2-7; 10 positions match TRBD1. The CDR3 sequence is CASSLSGTGVNEQYF. In nucleotides, the CDR3 is TGCGCCAGCAGCTTGTCCGGGACAGGGGTCAACGAGCAGTACTTC. The entire variable domain, with the rest obtained from reference TRBV5-1 and TRBJ2-7, is as follows: KAGVTQTPRYLIKTRGQQVTLSCSPISGHRSVSWYQQTPGQGLQFLFEYFSETQRNKGNFPGRFSGRQFSNSRSEMNVSTLELGDSALYLCASSLSGTGVNEQYFGPGTRLTVT.